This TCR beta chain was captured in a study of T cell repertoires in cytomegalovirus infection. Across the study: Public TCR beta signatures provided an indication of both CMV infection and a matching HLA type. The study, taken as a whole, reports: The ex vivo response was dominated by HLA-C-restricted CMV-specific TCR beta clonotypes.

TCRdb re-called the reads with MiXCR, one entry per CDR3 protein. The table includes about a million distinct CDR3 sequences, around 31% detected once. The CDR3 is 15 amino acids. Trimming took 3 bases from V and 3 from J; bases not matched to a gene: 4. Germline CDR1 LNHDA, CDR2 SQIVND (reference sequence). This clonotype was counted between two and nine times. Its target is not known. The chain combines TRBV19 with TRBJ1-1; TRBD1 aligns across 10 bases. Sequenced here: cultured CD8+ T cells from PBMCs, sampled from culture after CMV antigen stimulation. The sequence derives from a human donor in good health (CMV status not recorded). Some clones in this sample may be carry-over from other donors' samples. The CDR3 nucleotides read TGTGCCAGTAGTATCAGACAGGGGGCTGACACTGAAGCTTTCTTT. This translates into CASSIRQGADTEAFF.